Following are 20 T cell receptor beta chains from one sample sequenced in a study of early T cells in non-severe SARS-CoV-2 infection. TCRdb re-analysed the 5' RACE reads in MiXCR, keeping a single row per CDR3 protein. The table records about 61,000 distinct CDR3 sequences, about a tenth of them present only once. The sequenced sample was whole blood. The source is an adult who was a healthcare worker with PCR-confirmed SARS-CoV-2 infection or an uninfected control (not recorded which).

This clonotype was seen repeatedly, ten times or more. V and J are TRBV11-2 and TRBJ1-1; D is ambiguous. The CDR3 runs 14 residues. CDR1 and CDR2 (germline): SGHAT, FQNNGV. The V gene lost 1 base and the J gene lost 6 bases, with 12 bases spanning the gap. In DNA form, the CDR3 reads TGTGCCAGCAGCTTAGCTTTGGGAGGGTCTGAAGCTTTCTTT. Encoded protein: CASSLALGGSEAFF.

This clonotype was counted ten times or more. The rearrangement uses TRBV3-1 and TRBJ2-1; no firm D call. CDR1 and CDR2 (germline): LGHDT, YNNKEL (reference sequence). This CDR3 contains 15 residues. Trimming removed 0 bases from V and 1 base from J, with 7 bases in between. The CDR3 sequence: CASSQDIGSYNEQFF. The DNA for the CDR3 is TGTGCCAGCAGCCAAGATATCGGGTCCTACAATGAGCAGTTCTTC.

This clonotype was seen repeatedly, ten times or more. The chain joins TRBV3-1 to TRBJ2-5; possible D gene TRBD1, 6 bases. Trimming stripped 4 bases from V and 4 bases from J, with 7 bases between. Germline CDR1 is LGHDT and CDR2 is YNNKEL (reference sequence). The CDR3 contains 12 residues. CDR3 nucleotide sequence: TGTGCCAGCAGCCTACAGGGAGAGACCCAGTACTTC. The encoded protein is CASSLQGETQYF.

This clonotype was observed at least ten times. The chain carries TRBV7-9 and TRBJ2-2, with 10 positions matching TRBD1. The CDR3 covers 15 residues. With 5 bases clipped from V and 3 bases from J, the junction kept 3 bases outside the gene matches. Germline V lookup: CDR1 SEHNR, CDR2 FQNEAQ (reference sequence). The CDR3 region is CASSVTGGDTGELFF. The CDR3 DNA is TGTGCCAGCAGCGTGACAGGGGGCGACACCGGGGAGCTGTTTTTT.

The CDR3 loop is CAWNPGQGALNTEAFF. The CDR3 DNA reads TGTGCCTGGAATCCGGGACAGGGGGCCTTGAACACTGAAGCTTTCTTT. The V call is TRBV30, the J call TRBJ1-1; 12 nucleotides align to TRBD1. V shed 4 bases, J shed 0 bases, and the junction held 6 bases outside the gene matches. This CDR3 has 16 residues. CDR1 GTSNPN and CDR2 SVGIG come from the germline V gene (reference sequence).

Remarks on this clonotype: A junction boundary mismatches the germline segment, possibly from a read error. V and J are TRBV7-7 and TRBJ1-2, with 9 bases aligning to TRBD1. This CDR3 is 15 amino acids long. Germline V gene sequence: CDR1 SSHAT, CDR2 FNYEAQ (reference sequence). The CDR3 sequence: CASSPITGGDYGYTF. The CDR3 nucleotides are TGTGCTAGCAGCCCTATAACAGGGGGCGACTATGGCTACACCTTC.

V gene TRBV3-1 combines with J gene TRBJ1-2, with D maybe TRBD1 (6 bases). Germline assignment: CDR1 LGHDT and CDR2 YNNKEL (reference sequence). CDR3 length equals 16 residues. Trimming pared 2 bases from V and 2 bases from J, leaving 15 bases between. This CDR3 reads CASSQRTGKGNYGYTF. CDR3 nucleotides: TGTGCCAGCAGCCAACGTACAGGGAAGGGGAACTATGGCTACACCTTC.

This sequence joins TRBV6-6 and TRBJ2-7; 8 positions match TRBD1. The CDR3 length is 18 residues. Germline loops: CDR1 MNHNY, CDR2 SVGAGI (reference sequence). V shed 2 bases and J 2 bases; nucleotides not matched to a gene: 14. CDR3 nucleotide sequence: TGTGCCAGCAGTTACCACAGGACGGACAGGGCAAGGCCCTACGAGCAGTACTTC. Protein product: CASSYHRTDRARPYEQYF.

A word on this clonotype: A junction boundary mismatches the germline segment, possibly from a read error. The chain carries TRBV2 and TRBJ2-3, with unresolved D. The CDR3 has 11 amino acids. Germline V gene data show CDR1 as SNHLY and CDR2 as FYNNEI. The CDR3 DNA follows: TGTGCCAGCAATGAAATGGGGACGCAGTATTTT. Amino acid sequence: CASNEMGTQYF.

This clonotype showed up many times. This chain connects TRBV25-1 to TRBJ1-1; TRBD1 is a possible D gene (5 bases). This CDR3 has 15 amino acids. V lost 1 base, J lost 2 bases, and 11 bases lay in between. Per germline, CDR1 MGHDK and CDR2 SYGVNS. The CDR3 protein is CASSEFGTANTEAFF. In DNA, the CDR3 is TGTGCCAGCAGTGAATTCGGGACGGCTAACACTGAAGCTTTCTTT.

The genes are TRBV7-9 and TRBJ2-4; D perhaps matches TRBD2 (5 bases). This CDR3 is built from 12 residues. Per germline, CDR1 SEHNR and CDR2 FQNEAQ (reference sequence). Trimming removed 6 bases at V and 6 bases at J, with 9 bases between. CDR3 region: CASSGGINIQYF. CDR3 nucleotides: TGTGCCAGCAGTGGAGGCATAAACATTCAGTACTTC.

The chain uses TRBV18 and TRBJ1-1; D possibly corresponds to TRBD1 (6 bases). Deletions cut 3 bases from V and 1 base from J, with 15 bases between. CDR3 length: 16 amino acids. CDR1 and CDR2 (germline): KGHSH, LQKENI. The CDR3 coding sequence is TGTGCCAGCTCACCGCCTGGGACAACCAAGAACACTGAAGCTTTCTTT. Protein: CASSPPGTTKNTEAFF.

The chain recombines TRBV11-1 with TRBJ2-3; 10 bases are a match to TRBD1. Trimming at V came to 5 bases and at J to 6 bases, leaving 5 bases not matched to a gene. This CDR3 comprises 14 residues. CDR1 is SGHAT, CDR2 FQDESV, per germline (reference sequence). Here the CDR3 DNA reads TGTGCCAGCAGCACCGGGACAGGGGTGGATACGCAGTATTTT. Translated, it gives CASSTGTGVDTQYF.

This clonotype has at least ten counts. This sequence joins TRBV19 and TRBJ1-5, with 9 nucleotides matching TRBD1. Losses at the gene ends were 4 bases for V and 1 base for J; bases not matched to a gene: 2. Germline V gives CDR1 LNHDA, CDR2 SQIVND (reference sequence). The CDR3 sequence is 15 residues long. CDR3: CASSTGQGSNQPQHF. The CDR3 region has the DNA TGTGCCAGTAGTACCGGACAGGGGAGCAATCAGCCCCAGCATTTT. Full variable domain (rest looked up from reference TRBV19 and TRBJ1-5): DGGITQSPKYLFRKEGQNVTLSCEQNLNHDAMYWYRQDPGQGLRLIYYSQIVNDFQKGDIAEGYSVSREKKESFPLTVTSAQKNPTAFYLCASSTGQGSNQPQHFGDGTRLSIL.

This clonotype was detected many times. The chain recombines TRBV19 with TRBJ1-1; 7 bases are shared with TRBD1. Germline V lookup: CDR1 LNHDA, CDR2 SQIVND (reference sequence). The CDR3 extends over 14 amino acids. The V segment lost 5 bases and the J segment 4 bases; nucleotides outside the gene matches: 7. In nucleotides, the CDR3 is TGTGCCAGTAGTCGACAGGGCCGAAGCACTGAAGCTTTCTTT. Translated, it gives CASSRQGRSTEAFF. The whole variable domain, filled in from reference TRBV19 and TRBJ1-1, reads DGGITQSPKYLFRKEGQNVTLSCEQNLNHDAMYWYRQDPGQGLRLIYYSQIVNDFQKGDIAEGYSVSREKKESFPLTVTSAQKNPTAFYLCASSRQGRSTEAFFGQGTRLTVV.

This clonotype was seen ten or more times. This chain connects TRBV3-1 to TRBJ1-2, with D possibly being TRBD1 (6 bases). The CDR3 consists of 13 residues. With 3 bases removed from V and 4 bases from J, the gap between germline ends came to 9 bases. CDR1 LGHDT and CDR2 YNNKEL come from the germline V gene (reference sequence). CDR3 sequence: CASSHRGAYGYTF. As DNA, the CDR3 is TGTGCCAGCAGCCACAGGGGCGCCTATGGCTACACCTTC.

This clonotype showed up many times. The chain has TRBV27 and TRBJ1-1, with D maybe TRBD1 (5 bases). Deletions cut 2 bases from V and 4 bases from J, with 11 bases between. Germline V CDR1 and CDR2: MNHEY, SMNVEV (reference sequence). The CDR3 has 14 amino acids. CDR3 amino acids: CASSLRSGGTEAFF. CDR3 DNA sequence: TGTGCCAGCAGTTTAAGGTCTGGGGGCACTGAAGCTTTCTTT.

This clonotype has just a few counts. The rearrangement joins TRBV3-1 to TRBJ2-7; D not resolved. Trimming pared 4 bases from V and 2 bases from J, leaving 18 bases between. CDR1 LGHDT and CDR2 YNNKEL come from the germline V gene (reference sequence). The CDR3 has 16 residues. The chain's CDR3 is CASSRKSQKGTYEQYF. Written as DNA, the CDR3 is TGTGCCAGCAGCCGGAAAAGCCAGAAGGGAACCTACGAGCAGTACTTC.

There are many counts of this clonotype. The chain links TRBV3-1 to TRBJ2-1, with TRBD1 identical over 11 bases. Trimming removed 4 bases from V and 0 bases from J; junction bases left unmatched: 8. Germline V lookup: CDR1 LGHDT, CDR2 YNNKEL (reference sequence). The CDR3 sequence is 18 residues long. The CDR3 DNA reads TGTGCCAGCAGCCTAGGGACAGGGGGTGGAAGCTCCTACAATGAGCAGTTCTTC. Protein sequence: CASSLGTGGGSSYNEQFF.

At least ten counts were recorded for this clonotype. The chain combines TRBV7-6 with TRBJ2-1; maybe TRBD2 (5 bases). V was trimmed by 1 base and J by 9 bases, leaving 10 bases between them. Germline V CDR1 and CDR2: SGHVS, FNYEAQ. This CDR3 contains 13 residues. In nucleotides, the CDR3 is TGTGCCAGCAGCTTAGGGGGAGAGCGTGAGCAGTTCTTC. Protein: CASSLGGEREQFF.